The sequence of this TCR beta chain was determined in a study of blood T cells in healthy people across ages (dated by TCRdb to about 2015). The study in broad terms: In model experiments, template switching captured about one uniquely barcoded TCR beta cDNA molecule for every two T cells. To track age-related changes in TCR beta repertoire diversity, the study relied on deep sequencing normalized with unique cDNA molecular identifiers. The donors were split into four age groups: young (average about 15 years), middle-aged (roughly 39), aged (more than 55) and long-lived (about 82). To avoid experimental bias, donors of different ages were spread randomly across the sequencing lanes. Two additional independent replicas of 1 million unique cDNA reads from the same blood draw were analyzed for two donors (one aged 18 to 30 and one aged 80 or older). Broader findings and caveats from the paper: Observed TCR beta diversity per million T cells fell roughly linearly with age, and a significant reduction was already apparent by age roughly 40. Compared with the aged group, the long-lived group had more naive CD4+ T cells, fewer expanded clones and increased TCR diversity, suggesting age selection. Conclusive comparison of naive and antigen-experienced compartments was prevented by the profiling of bulk unsorted PBMCs. Estimates of total diversity based on one million sequenced T cells were considered lower bounds and underestimates. Observed TCR beta diversity correlated strongly with the percentage of naive T cells measured by flow cytometry. The CMV infection status of donors was not known, potentially confounding age-related changes in expanded clonotypes.

The donors were roughly 40 Caucasian individuals from Russia, aged 6 to 90 years, who were systemically healthy. Around 10 milliliters of peripheral blood were collected from each donor into EDTA-treated Vacutainer tubes. Ficoll-Paque density-gradient centrifugation was used to isolate PBMCs, with at least 6.5 million per sample. Trizol reagent was used to extract total RNA from the PBMCs, yielding at least 6 micrograms per sample. For every donor, flow cytometry on a PBMC aliquot measured the percentage of naive CD45RAhigh/CD27high T cells. Libraries were built with 5' RACE. The sequencer listed for this sample is Illumina HiSeq 2500. A second PCR of about 6 to 11 cycles was run with a J-beta primer mix and a sample-barcoded 5' primer. A template-switch 5' adaptor carrying 12 random nucleotides introduced a unique molecular identifier onto each TCR beta cDNA molecule. At least 3 million CDR3-containing paired-end reads were obtained from each sample. All of the RNA was converted into first-strand cDNA using the Mint cDNA synthesis kit, with a TRBC-specific oligonucleotide serving as the primer. Following uracil-DNA glycosylase treatment, all cDNA underwent a first 18-cycle PCR with the universal primers M1SS and BC2_uni_R. The authors processed their data as follows. Normalization of each sample was performed by random selection of 1 million high-quality reads, each carrying a distinct molecular identifier. Instead of being binned into consensus sequences, reads that shared molecular identifiers were thrown out. MiTCR, with a Q25 quality threshold and the strictest error-elimination algorithm, was used for CDR3 identification, clonotype clustering and error correction. Lower-bound total TCR beta diversity was estimated with a nonparametric unseen species model using Euler transformation. TCRdb reran the public reads through fastp at Q25 and MiXCR, keeping productive beta chains. Rows matching on CDR3 protein sequence are summarized as one entry with the most common DNA and genes. These V and J calls derive from TCRdb rather than the authors' analysis. The sample table contains about 600,000 distinct CDR3 sequences; only one count was recorded for 40% to 50% of them. Just under 25% of the sample rests with the top ten.

With regard to this clonotype: There is no known antigen for this receptor. An end of the junction differs from the germline gene, which may be a read error.

Sequences were obtained from blood. This clonotype originated in an elderly man in good health.

CDR3 sequence: CASSLANVAFMYF. At the DNA level, the sequence is TGTGCCAGCAGCTTAGCGAACGTTGCATTCATGTACTTC. The rearrangement joined TRBV7-2 to TRBJ2-1; the D gene assignment is ambiguous. CDR1 and CDR2, per the germline V gene, are SGHTA and FQGNSA. The CDR3 has 13 amino acids, counting the end cysteine and phenylalanine. Of all the DNA, just the CDR3 is kept, 39 bases in frame from base 1.